One sample yielded the 10 T cell receptor beta chains listed below, sequenced in a study of blood T cells in healthy people across ages (dated by TCRdb to between 2014 and 2016). The protocol used for the library was 5' RACE. The sequencer was an Illumina HiSeq 2500. A second PCR of about 6 to 11 cycles was performed with a sample-barcoded 5' primer and a J-beta primer mix. TCRdb trimmed the raw reads at Q25, called clones with MiXCR and kept productive beta chains. For every CDR3 protein sequence, its rows merge into one entry that carries the most common genes and DNA. The sample contains 600,000 or so distinct CDR3 sequences, 40% to 50% of them found a single time. 20% to 25% of the sample is in the top ten clones. The sample taken for sequencing was blood. Receptors were obtained from a man older than 75 in good health.

This clonotype has just a few counts. This chain uses TRBV5-1 with TRBJ2-1, with a weak D call TRBD1 (5 bases). The CDR3 has 15 residues. Per the germline V gene, CDR1 is SGHRS and CDR2 is YFSETQ. Deletions cut 0 bases from V and 4 bases from J, with 11 bases between. The CDR3 loop is CASSLGAGQYNEQFF. The CDR3 DNA follows: TGCGCCAGCAGCTTGGGGGCAGGGCAATACAATGAGCAGTTCTTC.

This clonotype was seen a few times. The chain uses TRBV7-3 and TRBJ2-4; 12 bases line up with TRBD2. The closer fit of TRBJ2-7 to the DNA end suggests the J call may be wrong. Germline CDR1 reads SGHTA; CDR2 reads FQGTGA. The CDR3 extends over 15 amino acids. The CDR3, as DNA: TGTGCCAGCAGCATCACTAGCGGGGGGCTGTACGAGCAGTACTTC. Translated, it gives CASSITSGGLYEQYF.

V is TRBV2 and J is TRBJ1-2; D unclear. Trimming left V 5 bases short and J 7 bases short, with 8 bases between. The CDR3 totals 11 residues. From germline, CDR1 is SNHLY and CDR2 FYNNEI. Here the CDR3 DNA reads TGTGCCAGCAGTACCTCCTTTGGCTACACCTTC. Protein sequence: CASSTSFGYTF.

The chain combines TRBV6-2 or TRBV6-3 with TRBJ1-2, with D perhaps TRBD1 (5 bases). Germline CDR1 is MNHEY and CDR2 is SVGEGT. The CDR3 runs 13 residues. Trimming pared 7 bases from V and 8 bases from J, leaving 17 bases between. CDR3 loop: CASKTPSWGGYTF. The CDR3 DNA is TGTGCCAGCAAAACCCCCTCTTGGGGCGGCTACACCTTC.

The genes are TRBV6-5 and TRBJ1-2; weak D call: TRBD1 (6 bases). V dropped 4 bases and J dropped 4 bases, with 16 bases sitting between them. Germline-derived CDR1 and CDR2 are MNHEY and SVGAGI. The CDR3 is 15 residues long. The CDR3 loop is CASSCGTTWSYGYTF. In DNA, the CDR3 is TGTGCCAGCAGTTGCGGGACAACCTGGAGCTATGGCTACACCTTC.

The chain combines TRBV5-1 with TRBJ1-1, with 7 positions matching TRBD1. Looked up from germline, CDR1 is SGHRS and CDR2 is YFSETQ. Germline trimming cut 3 bases from V and 0 bases from J; bases unmatched to any gene: 20. The CDR3 is made up of 20 amino acids. The CDR3 nucleotides read TGCGCCAGCAGCTCACTCCTGCAACCGGGACAGAAAACACTGAACACTGAAGCTTTCTTT. This translates into CASSSLLQPGQKTLNTEAFF.

This rearrangement joins TRBV6-2 or TRBV6-3 to TRBJ1-5; no firm D call. V was trimmed by 8 bases and J by 0 bases, leaving 11 bases between them. The germline V gene has CDR1 MNHEY and CDR2 SVGEGT. This CDR3 comprises 14 residues. The CDR3 loop reads CASQRDNSNQPQHF. CDR3 DNA sequence: TGTGCCAGCCAAAGAGATAATAGCAATCAGCCCCAGCATTTT.

This clonotype was found a few times. The chain uses TRBV29-1 and TRBJ2-1; 8 bases line up with TRBD2. Unmatched junction bases numbered 8, after V lost 4 bases and J lost 0 bases. CDR3 length: 16 residues. The germline V gene encodes CDR1 SQVTM and CDR2 ANQGSEA. The CDR3 DNA reads TGCAGCGTTGCGGGCGGGGGGAAAATCTCCTACAATGAGCAGTTCTTC. It codes for CSVAGGGKISYNEQFF.

V usage is TRBV18 and J usage is TRBJ2-5; no definite D call. Germline assignment: CDR1 KGHSH and CDR2 LQKENI. CDR3 length: 13 amino acids. V was clipped by 6 bases and J by 2 bases, with 10 bases between them. The CDR3 is CASSQGTQETQYF. The CDR3 bases are TGTGCCAGCTCCCAAGGAACACAAGAGACCCAGTACTTC.

This clonotype was seen only a few times. The chain links TRBV11-2 to TRBJ2-4; 9 bases are a match to TRBD1. J lost 3 bases, V lost 4 bases, and 7 bases had no gene match. Germline V gives CDR1 SGHAT, CDR2 FQNNGV. The CDR3 contains 16 residues. In DNA form, the CDR3 reads TGTGCCAGCAGCTCATGGACAGGGGTCGTCAAAAACATTCAGTACTTC. Its translation: CASSSWTGVVKNIQYF. Drawing the rest from reference TRBV11-2 and TRBJ2-4, the complete variable domain is EAGVAQSPRYKIIEKRQSVAFWCNPISGHATLYWYQQILGQGPKLLIQFQNNGVVDDSQLPKDRFSAERLKGVDSTLKIQPAKLEDSAVYLCASSSWTGVVKNIQYFGAGTRLSVL.